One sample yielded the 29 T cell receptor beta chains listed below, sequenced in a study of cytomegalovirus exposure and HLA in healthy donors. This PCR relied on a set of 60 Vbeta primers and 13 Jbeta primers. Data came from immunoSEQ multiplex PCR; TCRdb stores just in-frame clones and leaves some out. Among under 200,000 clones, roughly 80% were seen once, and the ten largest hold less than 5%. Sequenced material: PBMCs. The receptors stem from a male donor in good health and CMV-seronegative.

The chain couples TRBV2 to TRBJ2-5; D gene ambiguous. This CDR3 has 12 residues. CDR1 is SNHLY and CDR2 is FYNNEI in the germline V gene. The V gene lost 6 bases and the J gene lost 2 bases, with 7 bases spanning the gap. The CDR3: CASSPQQETQYF. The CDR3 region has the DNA TGTGCCAGCAGCCCCCAGCAAGAGACCCAGTACTTC.

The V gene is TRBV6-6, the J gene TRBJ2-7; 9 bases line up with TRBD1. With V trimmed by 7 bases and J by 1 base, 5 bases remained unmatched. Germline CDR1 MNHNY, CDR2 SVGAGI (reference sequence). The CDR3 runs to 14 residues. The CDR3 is CASNGQGSSYEQYF. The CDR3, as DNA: TGTGCCAGCAATGGACAGGGGTCTTCCTACGAGCAGTACTTC.

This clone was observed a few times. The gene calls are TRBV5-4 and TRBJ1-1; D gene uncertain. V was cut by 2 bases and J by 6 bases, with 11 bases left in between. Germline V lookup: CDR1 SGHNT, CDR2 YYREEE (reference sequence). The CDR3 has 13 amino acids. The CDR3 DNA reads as TGTGCCAGCAGCTTCCCCGGGTCCGCTGAAGCTTTCTTT. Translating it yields CASSFPGSAEAFF.

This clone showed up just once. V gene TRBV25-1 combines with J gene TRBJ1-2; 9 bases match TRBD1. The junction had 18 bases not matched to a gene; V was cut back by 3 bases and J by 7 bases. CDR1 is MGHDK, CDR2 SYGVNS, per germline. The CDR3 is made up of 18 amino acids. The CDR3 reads CASSDTGTGSIGDLGYTF. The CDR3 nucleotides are TGTGCCAGCAGTGATACCGGGACAGGGTCCATCGGGGATCTTGGCTACACCTTC.

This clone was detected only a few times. The CDR3 is CASSVGQGVTEAFF. The DNA of the CDR3 is TGTGCCAGCAGCGTGGGACAGGGGGTGACTGAAGCTTTCTTT. V and J are TRBV5-4 and TRBJ1-1; TRBD1 matches at 11 bases. V lost 4 bases and J lost 5; bases outside the gene matches: 4. The CDR3 covers 14 residues. Germline V gene sequence: CDR1 SGHNT, CDR2 YYREEE (reference sequence).

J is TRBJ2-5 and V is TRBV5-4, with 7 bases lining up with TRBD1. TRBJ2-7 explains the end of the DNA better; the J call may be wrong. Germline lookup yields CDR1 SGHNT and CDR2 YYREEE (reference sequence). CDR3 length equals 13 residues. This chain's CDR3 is CASSTGQRYEQYF. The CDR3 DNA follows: TGTGCCAGCAGCACGGGACAGAGGTACGAGCAGTACTTC.

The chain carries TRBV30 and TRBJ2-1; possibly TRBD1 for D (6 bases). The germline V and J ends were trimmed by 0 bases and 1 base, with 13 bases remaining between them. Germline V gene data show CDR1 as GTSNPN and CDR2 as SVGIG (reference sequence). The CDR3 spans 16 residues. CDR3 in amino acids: CAWSVSRDTSYNEQFF. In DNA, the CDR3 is TGTGCCTGGAGTGTAAGTCGGGACACGTCCTACAATGAGCAGTTCTTC.

For the CDR3, the DNA is TGCGCCAGCAGCTTCGGCGGGAGGCCCAATCAGCCCCAGCATTTT. Translating gives CASSFGGRPNQPQHF. The chain couples TRBV5-1 to TRBJ1-5; D is ambiguous. V was trimmed by 2 bases and J by 3 bases, leaving 12 bases between them. CDR1 and CDR2 from the germline V gene are SGHRS and YFSETQ. This CDR3 has 15 residues.

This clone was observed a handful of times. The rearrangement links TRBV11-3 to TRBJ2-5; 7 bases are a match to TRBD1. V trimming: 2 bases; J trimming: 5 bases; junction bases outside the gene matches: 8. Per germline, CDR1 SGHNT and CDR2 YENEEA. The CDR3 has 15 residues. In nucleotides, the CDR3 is TGTGCCAGCAGCTTAAGGACAGGAGGTTTCGAGACCCAGTACTTC. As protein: CASSLRTGGFETQYF.

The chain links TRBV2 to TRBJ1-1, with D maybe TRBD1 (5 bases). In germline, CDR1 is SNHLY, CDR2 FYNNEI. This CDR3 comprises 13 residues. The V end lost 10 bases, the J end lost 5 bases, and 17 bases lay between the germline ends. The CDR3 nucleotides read TGTGCCACCCTTGCAGGGCGTGATACTGAAGCTTTCTTT. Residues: CATLAGRDTEAFF.

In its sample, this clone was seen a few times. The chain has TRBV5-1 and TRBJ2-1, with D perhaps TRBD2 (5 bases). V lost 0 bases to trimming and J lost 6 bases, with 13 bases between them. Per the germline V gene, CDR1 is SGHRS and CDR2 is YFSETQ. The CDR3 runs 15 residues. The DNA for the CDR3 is TGCGCCAGCAGCTTGGTTGCGGGCCGGGTCAATGAGCAGTTCTTC. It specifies CASSLVAGRVNEQFF.

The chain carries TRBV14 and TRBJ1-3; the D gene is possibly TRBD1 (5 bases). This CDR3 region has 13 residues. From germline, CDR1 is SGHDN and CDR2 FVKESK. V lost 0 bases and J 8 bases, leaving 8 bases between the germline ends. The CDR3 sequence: CASSQDMGHTIYF. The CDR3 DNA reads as TGTGCCAGCAGCCAAGATATGGGGCACACCATATATTTT.

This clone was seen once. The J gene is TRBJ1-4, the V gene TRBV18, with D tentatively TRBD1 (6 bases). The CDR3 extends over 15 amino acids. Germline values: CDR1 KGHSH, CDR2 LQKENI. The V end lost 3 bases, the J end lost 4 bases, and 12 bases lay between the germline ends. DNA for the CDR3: TGTGCCAGCTCACCGGGCCGGACAGTTAATGAAAAACTGTTTTTT. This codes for CASSPGRTVNEKLFF.

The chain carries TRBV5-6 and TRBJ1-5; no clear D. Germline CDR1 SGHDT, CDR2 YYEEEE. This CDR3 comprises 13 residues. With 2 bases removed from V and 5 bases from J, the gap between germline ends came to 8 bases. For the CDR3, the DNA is TGTGCCAGCAGCTTTCTTCCCGATCAGCCCCAGCATTTT. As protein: CASSFLPDQPQHF.

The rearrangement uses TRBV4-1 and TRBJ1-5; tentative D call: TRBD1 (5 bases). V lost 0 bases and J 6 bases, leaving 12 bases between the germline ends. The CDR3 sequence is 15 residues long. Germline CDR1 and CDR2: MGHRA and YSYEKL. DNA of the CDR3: TGCGCCAGCAGCCAAGATTCGGGCAGGGCTCAGCCCCAGCATTTT. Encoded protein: CASSQDSGRAQPQHF.

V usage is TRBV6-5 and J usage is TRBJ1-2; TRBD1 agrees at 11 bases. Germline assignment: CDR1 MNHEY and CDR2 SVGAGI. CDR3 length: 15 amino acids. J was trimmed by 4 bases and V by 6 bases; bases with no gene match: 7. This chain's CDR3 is CASSPRTGGGYGYTF. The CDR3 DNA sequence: TGTGCCAGCAGCCCCAGGACAGGGGGCGGCTATGGCTACACCTTC.

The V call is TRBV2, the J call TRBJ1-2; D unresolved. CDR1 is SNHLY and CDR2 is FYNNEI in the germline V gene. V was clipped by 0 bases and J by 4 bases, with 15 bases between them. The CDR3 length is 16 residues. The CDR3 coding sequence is TGTGCCAGCAGTGAAGCGGGCGCTTCCTTCGGCTATGGCTACACCTTC. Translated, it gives CASSEAGASFGYGYTF.

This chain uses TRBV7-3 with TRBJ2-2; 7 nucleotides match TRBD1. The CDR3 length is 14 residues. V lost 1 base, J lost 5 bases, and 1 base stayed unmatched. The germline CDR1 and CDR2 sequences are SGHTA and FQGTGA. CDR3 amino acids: CASSLRQGTGELFF. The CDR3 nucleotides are TGTGCCAGCAGCTTAAGACAGGGTACCGGGGAGCTGTTTTTT.

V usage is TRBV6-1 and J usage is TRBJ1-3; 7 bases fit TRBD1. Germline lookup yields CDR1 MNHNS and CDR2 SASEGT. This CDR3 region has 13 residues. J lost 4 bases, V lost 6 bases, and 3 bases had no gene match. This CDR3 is CASRLQGGNTIYF. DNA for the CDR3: TGTGCCAGCAGATTACAGGGGGGAAACACCATATATTTT.

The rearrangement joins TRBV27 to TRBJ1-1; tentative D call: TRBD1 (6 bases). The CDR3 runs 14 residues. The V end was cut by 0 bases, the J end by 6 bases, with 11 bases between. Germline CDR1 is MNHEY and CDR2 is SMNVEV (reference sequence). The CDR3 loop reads CASSLSRDTPEAFF. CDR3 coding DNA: TGTGCCAGCAGTTTATCGAGGGACACCCCTGAAGCTTTCTTT.

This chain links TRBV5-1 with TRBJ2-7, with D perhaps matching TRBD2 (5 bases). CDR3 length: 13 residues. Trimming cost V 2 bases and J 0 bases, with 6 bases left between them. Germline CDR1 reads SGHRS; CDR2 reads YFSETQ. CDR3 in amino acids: CASSFGDSYEQYF. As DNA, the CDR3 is TGCGCCAGCAGCTTCGGGGACTCCTACGAGCAGTACTTC.

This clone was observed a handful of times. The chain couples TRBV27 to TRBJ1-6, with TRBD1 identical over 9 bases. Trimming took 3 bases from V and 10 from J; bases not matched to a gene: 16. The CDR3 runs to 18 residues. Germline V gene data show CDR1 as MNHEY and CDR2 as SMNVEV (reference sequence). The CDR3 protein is CASSLRYRLGTGLSPLHF. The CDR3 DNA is TGTGCCAGCAGTTTGAGGTATCGGTTAGGGACAGGGCTATCACCCCTCCACTTT.

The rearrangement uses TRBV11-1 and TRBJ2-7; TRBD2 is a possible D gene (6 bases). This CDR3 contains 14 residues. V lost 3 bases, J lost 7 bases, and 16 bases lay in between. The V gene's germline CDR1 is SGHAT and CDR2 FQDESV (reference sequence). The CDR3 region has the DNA TGTGCCAGCAGCTTCCAGGGAGGCCTATGGGAGCAGTACTTC. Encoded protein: CASSFQGGLWEQYF.

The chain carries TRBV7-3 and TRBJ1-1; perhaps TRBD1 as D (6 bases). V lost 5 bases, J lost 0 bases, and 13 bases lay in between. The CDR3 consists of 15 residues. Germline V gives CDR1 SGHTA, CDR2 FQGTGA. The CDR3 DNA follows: TGTGCCAGCAGCCAGACAGGTAGTATGAACACTGAAGCTTTCTTT. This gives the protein CASSQTGSMNTEAFF.

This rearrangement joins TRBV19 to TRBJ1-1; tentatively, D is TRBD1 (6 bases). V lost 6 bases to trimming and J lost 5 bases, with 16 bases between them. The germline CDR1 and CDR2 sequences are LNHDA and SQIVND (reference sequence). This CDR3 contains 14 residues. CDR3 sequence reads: CASSQPTGRTEAFF. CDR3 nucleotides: TGTGCCAGTAGCCAACCCACAGGGCGGACTGAAGCTTTCTTT.

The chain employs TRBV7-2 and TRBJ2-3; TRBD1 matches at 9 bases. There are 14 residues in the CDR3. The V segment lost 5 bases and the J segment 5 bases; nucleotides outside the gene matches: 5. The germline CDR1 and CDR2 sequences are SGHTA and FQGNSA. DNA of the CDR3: TGTGCCAGCAGCGGTATGGGACAGGGAGATACGCAGTATTTT. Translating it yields CASSGMGQGDTQYF.

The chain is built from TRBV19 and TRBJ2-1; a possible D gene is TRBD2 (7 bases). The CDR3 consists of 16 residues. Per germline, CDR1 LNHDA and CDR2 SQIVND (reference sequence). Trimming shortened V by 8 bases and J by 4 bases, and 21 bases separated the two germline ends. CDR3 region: CASQPQGRGGYNEQFF. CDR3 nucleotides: TGTGCCAGTCAACCCCAGGGCAGGGGAGGGTACAATGAGCAGTTCTTC.

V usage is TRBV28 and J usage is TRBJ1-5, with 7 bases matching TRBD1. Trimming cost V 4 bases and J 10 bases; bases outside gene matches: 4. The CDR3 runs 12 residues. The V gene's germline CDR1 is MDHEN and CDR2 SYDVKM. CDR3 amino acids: CASSSDREPQHF. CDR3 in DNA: TGTGCCAGCAGTTCAGACAGGGAACCCCAGCATTTT.

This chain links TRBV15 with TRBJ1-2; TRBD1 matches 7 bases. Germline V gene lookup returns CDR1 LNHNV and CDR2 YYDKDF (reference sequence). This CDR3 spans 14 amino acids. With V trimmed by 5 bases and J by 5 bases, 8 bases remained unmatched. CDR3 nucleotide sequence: TGTGCCACCAGCGGGGTCCCAGGGGGTTATGGCTACACCTTC. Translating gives CATSGVPGGYGYTF.